The 26 T cell receptor beta chains below all came from one sample that was sequenced in a study of cytomegalovirus exposure and HLA in healthy donors. PCR involved 60 Vbeta and 13 Jbeta primers. Clones were sequenced by immunoSEQ multiplex PCR, and TCRdb holds only the in-frame ones, with some missing. The sample contains some 200,000 clones, roughly 77% of which appear only once. Sequencing used PBMCs. Receptors originate from a male donor in good health and CMV-seropositive.

This chain connects TRBV4-1 to TRBJ2-5, with 8 bases aligning to TRBD2. Looked up from germline, CDR1 is MGHRA and CDR2 is YSYEKL. The CDR3 totals 17 residues. The ends lost 1 base at V and 4 bases at J; junction bases unmatched: 11. Here the CDR3 DNA reads TGCGCCAGCAGCCAAGTCGGGCCCGGGGGGGCGGGAGAGACCCAGTACTTC. This gives the protein CASSQVGPGGAGETQYF.

The V gene is TRBV9, the J gene TRBJ2-2; tentative D call: TRBD2 (6 bases). Germline CDR1 and CDR2: SGDLS and YYNGEE. V was trimmed by 4 bases and J by 6 bases, leaving 25 bases between them. CDR3 length: 18 residues. This chain's CDR3 is CASSPTPGLNLHAGELFF. In DNA form, the CDR3 reads TGTGCCAGCAGCCCCACCCCCGGACTAAATCTTCACGCCGGGGAGCTGTTTTTT.

The chain carries TRBV25-1 and TRBJ2-2; 10 nucleotides line up with TRBD1. Trimming removed 5 bases from V and 6 bases from J; junction bases left unmatched: 12. There are 17 residues in the CDR3. Germline CDR1 reads MGHDK; CDR2 reads SYGVNS. The CDR3 DNA is TGTGCCAGCAGTCCAACTTGGGGACAGGGGTCCTCCGGGGAGCTGTTTTTT. Translating gives CASSPTWGQGSSGELFF.

V is TRBV7-9 and J is TRBJ2-7; D may be TRBD1 (5 bases). Germline V gene data show CDR1 as SEHNR and CDR2 as FQNEAQ (reference sequence). The CDR3 loop spans 15 amino acids. V was trimmed by 2 bases and J by 2 bases, leaving 13 bases between them. CDR3 residues: CASSLIDSAAYEQYF. As DNA, the CDR3 is TGTGCCAGCAGCTTAATTGACAGTGCCGCCTACGAGCAGTACTTC.

This rearrangement joins TRBV28 to TRBJ2-1; weak D call: TRBD2 (5 bases). Germline V gives CDR1 MDHEN, CDR2 SYDVKM. V lost 6 bases to trimming and J lost 7 bases, with 13 bases between them. CDR3 length: 13 amino acids. The CDR3 coding sequence is TGTGCCAGCAGGCTAGCTAGTTCAAATGAGCAGTTCTTC. This sequence encodes CASRLASSNEQFF.

The rearrangement uses TRBV5-4 and TRBJ2-1; 7 bases line up with TRBD2. The V segment lost 2 bases and the J segment 6 bases; nucleotides outside the gene matches: 5. Germline V lookup: CDR1 SGHNT, CDR2 YYREEE (reference sequence). The CDR3 loop spans 14 amino acids. CDR3 residues: CASSLTSEVNEQFF. The CDR3 region has the DNA TGTGCCAGCAGCTTAACTAGCGAAGTCAATGAGCAGTTCTTC.

The rearrangement joins TRBV29-1 to TRBJ2-5, with unresolved D. The CDR3 has 12 residues. Trimming stripped 8 bases from V and 1 base from J, with 11 bases between. Germline V gene data show CDR1 as SQVTM and CDR2 as ANQGSEA. In DNA form, the CDR3 reads TGCAGCTCCCGGAGTAGCCAAGAGACCCAGTACTTC. Its protein is CSSRSSQETQYF.

This clone was observed a few times. The rearrangement uses TRBV10-2 and TRBJ2-1, with a tentative D call TRBD1 (5 bases). Deletions cut 0 bases from V and 4 bases from J, with 7 bases between. The CDR3 extends over 14 amino acids. The V gene's germline CDR1 is WSHSY and CDR2 SAAADI. The CDR3 nucleotides read TGCGCCAGCAGTGAGTCGGGGCCGTACAATGAGCAGTTCTTC. Translated, it gives CASSESGPYNEQFF.

V is TRBV4-3 and J is TRBJ2-3; unclear D gene. Deletions cut 4 bases from V and 2 bases from J, with 7 bases between. Germline assignment: CDR1 LGHNA and CDR2 YSLEER. This CDR3 has 13 residues. CDR3 sequence (DNA): TGCGCCAGCAGCCGGAGATCCACAGATACGCAGTATTTT. Its translation is CASSRRSTDTQYF.

V gene TRBV4-1 combines with J gene TRBJ1-5; D is undetermined. V lost 0 bases and J lost 5, with 17 bases in between. The germline CDR1 and CDR2 sequences are MGHRA and YSYEKL. This CDR3 spans 17 amino acids. DNA for the CDR3: TGCGCCAGCAGCCAAGATAGCACCCCTAAACGGGATCAGCCCCAGCATTTT. This encodes CASSQDSTPKRDQPQHF.

This chain's CDR3 is CASTRVGSPLHF. The CDR3 DNA follows: TGTGCCAGCACCAGGGTTGGGTCACCCCTCCACTTT. The V gene is TRBV27, the J gene TRBJ1-6; D may be TRBD1 (5 bases). Germline CDR1 is MNHEY and CDR2 is SMNVEV (reference sequence). This CDR3 has 12 residues. Trimming stripped 7 bases from V and 10 bases from J, with 11 bases between.

This chain joins TRBV5-1 and TRBJ1-1, with D unclear. This CDR3 comprises 16 residues. Germline V gives CDR1 SGHRS, CDR2 YFSETQ. V was trimmed by 4 bases and J by 1 base, leaving 17 bases between them. CDR3 bases: TGCGCCAGCAGCCCGGAGGGAGGTCGATCGAACACTGAAGCTTTCTTT. Encoded protein: CASSPEGGRSNTEAFF.

The CDR3 region has the DNA TGTGCCAGCAGCTTGGGACAGGGGGTCAATCAGCCCCAGCATTTT. As protein: CASSLGQGVNQPQHF. This sequence joins TRBV5-5 and TRBJ1-5; TRBD1 matches at 9 bases. Germline-derived CDR1 and CDR2 are SGHKS and YYEKEE (reference sequence). The CDR3 is 15 residues long. The J segment lost 3 bases and the V segment lost 0 bases, leaving 1 base of the junction unmatched.

This clone came up a few times. The CDR3 DNA reads as TGTGCCAGCAGTCCCAGACAGGGGAAGGAGGAGCAGTACTTC. Its translation: CASSPRQGKEEQYF. The chain uses TRBV27 and TRBJ2-7, with 8 bases fitting TRBD1. The CDR3 runs 14 residues. CDR1 is MNHEY and CDR2 is SMNVEV in the germline V gene (reference sequence). V shed 5 bases and J 7 bases; nucleotides not matched to a gene: 10.

The rearrangement links TRBV5-8 to TRBJ2-1; 9 bases map to TRBD2. Germline CDR1 and CDR2: SGHTS and YDEGEE. V shed 4 bases and J 4 bases; nucleotides not matched to a gene: 6. The CDR3 is made up of 15 amino acids. The CDR3 reads CASSAGTSSYNEQFF. The CDR3, as DNA: TGTGCCAGCAGCGCCGGGACTAGCAGTTACAATGAGCAGTTCTTC.

This chain connects TRBV5-1 to TRBJ2-7; 14 bases line up with TRBD2. Trimming at V came to 4 bases and at J to 3 bases, leaving 9 bases not matched to a gene. The CDR3 has 17 amino acids. CDR1 and CDR2 from the germline V gene are SGHRS and YFSETQ. The CDR3: CASSPGLAGGPYYEQYF. CDR3 in DNA: TGCGCCAGCAGCCCTGGACTAGCGGGGGGCCCCTACTACGAGCAGTACTTC. The full variable domain, with the rest looked up from reference TRBV5-1 and TRBJ2-7, is KAGVTQTPRYLIKTRGQQVTLSCSPISGHRSVSWYQQTPGQGLQFLFEYFSETQRNKGNFPGRFSGRQFSNSRSEMNVSTLELGDSALYLCASSPGLAGGPYYEQYFGPGTRLTVT.

CDR3 region: CASTGTSKIYEQYF. The CDR3 coding sequence is TGTGCCAGCACCGGGACAAGCAAAATCTACGAGCAGTACTTC. The gene calls are TRBV6-6 and TRBJ2-7, with a weak D call TRBD1 (6 bases). The ends were cut back, 7 bases at V and 3 bases at J, with 16 bases in the middle. The CDR3 runs 14 residues. Germline CDR1 is MNHNY and CDR2 is SVGAGI (reference sequence).

The chain uses TRBV5-1 and TRBJ2-1; TRBD2 matches 10 bases. Trimming removed 0 bases from V and 6 bases from J; junction bases left unmatched: 3. Germline values: CDR1 SGHRS, CDR2 YFSETQ. CDR3 length: 15 residues. Here the CDR3 reads CASSLGAGGPNEQFF. The CDR3 DNA reads as TGCGCCAGCAGCTTGGGAGCGGGGGGGCCCAATGAGCAGTTCTTC.

The V gene is TRBV5-1, the J gene TRBJ1-1; D may be TRBD1 (5 bases). CDR3 length: 13 amino acids. Germline V gene sequence: CDR1 SGHRS, CDR2 YFSETQ. The V gene lost 0 bases and the J gene lost 5 bases, with 8 bases spanning the gap. CDR3 residues: CASSLERGTEAFF. As DNA, the CDR3 is TGCGCCAGCAGCTTGGAAAGGGGTACTGAAGCTTTCTTT.

This chain uses TRBV7-2 with TRBJ2-5; 7 bases line up with TRBD2. The tail of the sequence fits TRBJ2-7 better, so the J call may be wrong. This CDR3 is built from 15 residues. The germline V gene encodes CDR1 SGHTA and CDR2 FQGNSA. The CDR3 DNA reads TGTGCCAGCAACGGCGGGGGTCTCGGGGAAGACGAGCAGTACTTC. This gives the protein CASNGGGLGEDEQYF.

This sequence joins TRBV7-3 and TRBJ1-1; TRBD1 might be the D (5 bases). Germline V gives CDR1 SGHTA, CDR2 FQGTGA. The V end lost 1 base, the J end lost 3 bases, and 9 bases lay between the germline ends. The CDR3 loop spans 14 amino acids. CDR3 nucleotides: TGTGCCAGCAGCTTAAATGGGGGGTACACTGAAGCTTTCTTT. This encodes CASSLNGGYTEAFF. Looking up the rest from reference TRBV7-3 and TRBJ1-1 gives the full variable domain: GAGVSQTPSNKVTEKGKYVELRCDPISGHTALYWYRQSLGQGPEFLIYFQGTGAADDSGLPNDRFFAVRPEGSVSTLKIQRTERGDSAVYLCASSLNGGYTEAFFGQGTRLTVV.

The rearrangement joins TRBV20-1 to TRBJ2-7; D gene ambiguous. V was trimmed by 3 bases and J by 4 bases, leaving 7 bases between them. The CDR3 is 11 residues long. Germline V gene lookup returns CDR1 DFQATT and CDR2 SNEGSKA (reference sequence). The CDR3 bases are TGCAGTGCTAGGTGGCAGTACGAGCAGTACTTC. It encodes CSARWQYEQYF.

A note on this clone: The identical CDR3 is also encoded by other nucleotide sequences in the sample. The V call is TRBV7-3, the J call TRBJ1-1, with 7 bases lining up with TRBD1. Germline V gives CDR1 SGHTA, CDR2 FQGTGA. The CDR3 sequence is 17 residues long. Trimming at V came to 5 bases and at J to 0 bases, leaving 12 bases not matched to a gene. CDR3 residues: CASSLYSTGLVNTEAFF. The CDR3 bases are TGTGCCAGCAGCCTTTATTCGACAGGGTTGGTGAACACTGAAGCTTTCTTT.

The chain couples TRBV4-1 to TRBJ1-5; weak D call: TRBD1 (6 bases). The germline CDR1 and CDR2 sequences are MGHRA and YSYEKL. The CDR3 contains 17 residues. V was cut by 4 bases and J by 0 bases, with 16 bases left in between. CDR3 protein: CASSLDRDTYSNQPQHF. As DNA, the CDR3 is TGCGCCAGCAGCCTAGACCGGGACACCTATAGCAATCAGCCCCAGCATTTT.

V usage is TRBV7-9 and J usage is TRBJ2-1; D possibly corresponds to TRBD1 (6 bases). Deletions cut 2 bases from V and 9 bases from J, with 11 bases between. The length of the CDR3 is 13 residues. Per the germline V gene, CDR1 is SEHNR and CDR2 is FQNEAQ (reference sequence). CDR3: CASSLLQGGEQFF. The CDR3 DNA reads TGTGCCAGCAGCTTACTACAGGGTGGTGAGCAGTTCTTC.

The V call is TRBV19, the J call TRBJ2-7; 11 bases map to TRBD2. The CDR3 has 17 amino acids. V dropped 5 bases and J dropped 2; count of bases not matched to a gene: 11. The germline V gene has CDR1 LNHDA and CDR2 SQIVND (reference sequence). The CDR3 region has the DNA TGTGCCAGTAGTGTCTCCTCTCTACTAGCGGGAGCCTACGAGCAGTACTTC. This encodes CASSVSSLLAGAYEQYF.